The TCR beta chain described here comes from a study of T cell changes during pregnancy in multiple sclerosis. Unmatched junction bases numbered 11, after V lost 5 bases and J lost 4 bases. This CDR3 is built from 16 residues. Germline V gene data show CDR1 as SGHNT and CDR2 as YYREEE (reference sequence). Generated by immunoSEQ multiplex PCR, the TCRdb table keeps only in-frame clones and is missing some. The data show 50,000 to 65,000 clones, about 96% seen once. Sequencing used CD8+ T cells from peripheral blood mononuclear cells, obtained after pregnancy. V and J are TRBV5-4 and TRBJ2-3, with 9 bases identical to TRBD2. The TCR sequence derives from a female donor with multiple sclerosis, enrolled in a pregnancy study. In DNA, the CDR3 is TGTGCCAGCAGATTCGTCGGCGGGAGGGCCCCAGATACGCAGTATTTT. Amino acid sequence: CASRFVGGRAPDTQYF.